Shown below are 15 T cell receptor beta chains from a single sample sequenced in a study of blood T cell repertoires in COVID-19. Generated by immunoSEQ multiplex PCR, the TCRdb table keeps only in-frame clones and is missing some. This sample has some 200,000 clones; 80% to 90% occur once, and the top ten carry roughly 3.2%. Material for sequencing was PBMCs or T cells enriched from blood (not recorded which). The receptors shown here come from a woman in her 50s in a cohort exposed to, infected with or recovered from COVID-19 (not recorded which).

The sample holds one count of this clone. The V call is TRBV5-4, the J call TRBJ2-7; D unresolved. This CDR3 spans 15 amino acids. In germline, CDR1 is SGHNT, CDR2 YYREEE (reference sequence). V lost 4 bases and J 2 bases, leaving 16 bases between the germline ends. CDR3 region: CASSPDYVRTYEQYF. The DNA for the CDR3 is TGTGCCAGCAGCCCTGATTATGTGAGGACCTACGAGCAGTACTTC. Full variable domain (missing parts from reference TRBV5-4 and TRBJ2-7): ETGVTQSPTHLIKTRGQQVTLRCSSQSGHNTVSWYQQALGQGPQFIFQYYREEENGRGNFPPRFSGLQFPNYSSELNVNALELDDSALYLCASSPDYVRTYEQYFGPGTRLTVT.

The count of this clone is one. The chain uses TRBV4-3 and TRBJ1-2, with 7 positions matching TRBD1. Germline V gene data show CDR1 as LGHNA and CDR2 as YSLEER. The CDR3 has 16 amino acids. After removal of 2 bases from V and 3 bases from J, the junction contained 9 bases not matched to a gene. This CDR3 is CASSQRSQGVDYGYTF. The DNA of the CDR3 is TGCGCCAGCAGCCAAAGATCCCAGGGGGTAGACTATGGCTACACCTTC.

The chain combines TRBV18 with TRBJ1-1; D is uncertain. Germline CDR1 and CDR2: KGHSH and LQKENI. V was shortened by 2 bases and J by 3 bases, with 13 bases between the two germline ends. The CDR3 sequence is 15 residues long. CDR3 bases: TGTGCCAGCTCACCAAAGGGTGGGAGGGACACTGAAGCTTTCTTT. This encodes CASSPKGGRDTEAFF.

The chain carries TRBV4-1 and TRBJ1-6, with D maybe TRBD1 (6 bases). CDR1 MGHRA and CDR2 YSYEKL come from the germline V gene. V dropped 0 bases and J dropped 7 bases, with 13 bases sitting between them. The CDR3 is 16 residues long. The CDR3 DNA sequence: TGCGCCAGCAGCCAAGATCCGACAGGACGGAATTCACCCCTCCACTTT. Translation: CASSQDPTGRNSPLHF.

The rearrangement links TRBV12-3 or TRBV12-4 to TRBJ1-1; the D is unclear. V dropped 5 bases and J dropped 10 bases, with 14 bases sitting between them. The CDR3 runs 12 residues. CDR3 protein: CASSHQTTRAFF. The CDR3 coding sequence is TGTGCCAGCAGTCATCAAACAACCCGAGCTTTCTTT.

This rearrangement joins TRBV7-9 to TRBJ1-2; TRBD1 might be the D (6 bases). V was shortened by 4 bases and J by 7 bases, with 10 bases between the two germline ends. The CDR3 extends over 12 amino acids. Germline V gives CDR1 SEHNR, CDR2 FQNEAQ (reference sequence). CDR3 coding DNA: TGTGCCAGCAGCTCAGGGGTGGTTGGCTACACCTTC. Its translation: CASSSGVVGYTF.

J is TRBJ1-2 and V is TRBV5-1; 7 nucleotides align to TRBD1. CDR3 size: 13 residues. The ends lost 0 bases at V and 7 bases at J; junction bases unmatched: 3. From germline, CDR1 is SGHRS and CDR2 YFSETQ. In nucleotides, the CDR3 is TGCGCCAGCAGCTTGGGTCCAGGGGGTGGCTACACCTTC. Translation: CASSLGPGGGYTF.

The chain employs TRBV9 and TRBJ2-2, with unresolved D. V was pared by 6 bases and J by 0 bases, with 9 bases between. CDR1 SGDLS and CDR2 YYNGEE come from the germline V gene. The CDR3 spans 14 residues. The CDR3 DNA reads as TGTGCCAGCACTTCCCAGACGAACACCGGGGAGCTGTTTTTT. Protein sequence: CASTSQTNTGELFF.

V usage is TRBV29-1 and J usage is TRBJ1-4, with 7 positions matching TRBD1. Trimming cost V 6 bases and J 2 bases; bases outside gene matches: 6. This CDR3 comprises 14 residues. Germline V gene data show CDR1 as SQVTM and CDR2 as ANQGSEA. The CDR3 DNA follows: TGCAGCGTCAAACAGGGGTCCACTAATGAAAAACTGTTTTTT. This translates into CSVKQGSTNEKLFF.

This clone has just a few counts. The chain carries TRBV7-8 and TRBJ1-3; 7 nucleotides line up with TRBD1. The germline CDR1 and CDR2 sequences are SGHVS and FQNEAQ. J lost 3 bases, V lost 5 bases, and 7 bases had no gene match. The CDR3 loop spans 15 amino acids. DNA for the CDR3: TGTGCCAGCAGCCCCGACAGGGTGGGTGGAAACACCATATATTTT. Amino acid sequence: CASSPDRVGGNTIYF.

This clone has a single count. V is TRBV4-3 and J is TRBJ1-2, with no clear D. The V and J ends lost 0 bases and 4 bases respectively, with 6 bases between them. Germline V gives CDR1 LGHNA, CDR2 YSLEER. There are 13 residues in the CDR3. In DNA form, the CDR3 reads TGCGCCAGCAGCCAAGATTTGAGCTATGGCTACACCTTC. As protein: CASSQDLSYGYTF.

The genes are TRBV25-1 and TRBJ1-1; 11 nucleotides agree with TRBD1. Trimming removed 4 bases from V and 2 bases from J; junction bases left unmatched: 9. CDR3 length: 17 amino acids. The V gene's germline CDR1 is MGHDK and CDR2 SYGVNS. Here the CDR3 reads CASSGFRTGGNNTEAFF. CDR3 DNA sequence: TGTGCCAGCAGTGGATTTCGGACAGGGGGCAACAACACTGAAGCTTTCTTT. Using reference TRBV25-1 and TRBJ1-1 for the parts outside the CDR3, the full variable domain is EADIYQTPRYLVIGTGKKITLECSQTMGHDKMYWYQQDPGMELHLIHYSYGVNSTEKGDLSSESTVSRIRTEHFPLTLESARPSHTSQYLCASSGFRTGGNNTEAFFGQGTRLTVV.

The rearrangement links TRBV7-2 to TRBJ1-2; 7 nucleotides line up with TRBD1. The CDR3 length is 14 residues. Germline V gene lookup returns CDR1 SGHTA and CDR2 FQGNSA. V was clipped by 5 bases and J by 2 bases; unmatched bases: 5. The CDR3 nucleotides are TGTGCCAGCAGCCGGGACAGATTGAACTATGGCTACACCTTC. Translating it yields CASSRDRLNYGYTF.

V and J are TRBV5-1 and TRBJ2-3; 7 bases line up with TRBD1. The length of the CDR3 is 19 residues. Germline-derived CDR1 and CDR2 are SGHRS and YFSETQ. The ends lost 10 bases at V and 0 bases at J; junction bases unmatched: 23. The CDR3 region is CAPQLGTEFKRSSTDTQYF. For the CDR3, the DNA is TGCGCCCCGCAGTTGGGGACAGAGTTTAAGAGGTCTAGCACAGATACGCAGTATTTT.

This clone was seen more than once but under ten times. This rearrangement joins TRBV29-1 to TRBJ2-1; no definite D call. Germline V gene sequence: CDR1 SQVTM, CDR2 ANQGSEA. This CDR3 is built from 13 residues. Deletions cut 0 bases from V and 5 bases from J, with 8 bases between. The CDR3 loop reads CSVEDGLHNEQFF. CDR3 DNA: TGCAGCGTTGAAGATGGGCTGCACAATGAGCAGTTCTTC.